This TCR beta chain was documented in a study of CD8 T cells in Susac syndrome. Sequencing of TCR beta was performed on blood CD8+ and CD4+ T cells. The CDR3 sequence is 12 residues long. The V end was cut by 10 bases, the J end by 4 bases, with 12 bases between. Random hexamers served to reverse transcribe about 0.5 to 1 ug RNA. A single record per CDR3 protein comes from TCRdb applying MiXCR to the immunoSEQ multiplex PCR reads. The data contain about 60,000 distinct CDR3 sequences, roughly nine tenths of them seen just once; the ten biggest clones take up approximately 0.21%. The V call is TRBV12-3 or TRBV12-4, the J call TRBJ2-3; unclear D gene. The sample consisted of CD8+ T cells from PBMCs. The source is a human donor in good health. The CDR3 region is CAITVWADTQYF. The CDR3 DNA reads as TGTGCCATTACGGTTTGGGCAGATACGCAGTATTTT.